These 31 T cell receptor beta chains share one sample of origin, sequenced in a study of shared clonotypes between healthy human individuals. Profiled with immunoSEQ multiplex PCR; TCRdb holds only in-frame clones, not every one. The sample holds some 2,400,000 clones, nearly 97% seen once. The material sequenced was naive CD4+ T cells sorted from blood. As to subset: CD45RA+ positively selected. These receptors originate from a man between 18 and 29 years old in good health.

The chain has TRBV2 and TRBJ2-7; 11 bases fit TRBD2. The CDR3 runs 16 residues. Per the germline V gene, CDR1 is SNHLY and CDR2 is FYNNEI. V was pared by 6 bases and J by 2 bases, with 9 bases of the junction left unmatched. CDR3 nucleotide sequence: TGTGCCAGCAGCCCCGGTTTTAGCGGGAGGGCCTACGAGCAGTACTTC. It codes for CASSPGFSGRAYEQYF.

The rearrangement uses TRBV11-2 and TRBJ2-7; unclear D gene. The ends were cut back, 5 bases at V and 0 bases at J, with 11 bases in the middle. From germline, CDR1 is SGHAT and CDR2 FQNNGV. The CDR3 loop spans 14 amino acids. CDR3 DNA sequence: TGTGCCAGCAGCCCAAACAGATTCTCCTACGAGCAGTACTTC. Its translation: CASSPNRFSYEQYF.

The J gene is TRBJ1-5, the V gene TRBV7-2; D perhaps matches TRBD1 (5 bases). CDR3 length equals 15 residues. V gave up 2 bases and J gave up 1 base, with 9 bases separating them. Germline assignment: CDR1 SGHTA and CDR2 FQGNSA. For the CDR3, the DNA is TGTGCCAGCAGCTTAAACAGGTTCAGCAATCAGCCCCAGCATTTT. This translates into CASSLNRFSNQPQHF.

The chain is built from TRBV6-1 and TRBJ2-7, with a possible D match to TRBD1 (6 bases). Germline CDR1 is MNHNS and CDR2 is SASEGT. The CDR3 length is 15 residues. Trimming cost V 2 bases and J 0 bases, with 11 bases left between them. The CDR3 nucleotides are TGTGCCAGCAGTGAATATAGGGGGAGCTCCTACGAGCAGTACTTC. Translated: CASSEYRGSSYEQYF.

The chain links TRBV5-6 to TRBJ2-4; no definite D call. The ends were cut back, 4 bases at V and 0 bases at J, with 11 bases in the middle. This CDR3 contains 15 residues. CDR1 and CDR2 from the germline V gene are SGHDT and YYEEEE. The DNA of the CDR3 is TGTGCCAGCAGCGCGCGGCACCTAGCCAAAAACATTCAGTACTTC. This sequence encodes CASSARHLAKNIQYF.

The gene calls are TRBV11-2 and TRBJ2-7; TRBD1 aligns across 8 bases. Losses at the gene ends were 3 bases for V and 3 bases for J; bases not matched to a gene: 7. This CDR3 region has 15 residues. Germline-derived CDR1 and CDR2 are SGHAT and FQNNGV. The CDR3 here is CASSLGQVWVYEQYF. The CDR3 DNA reads as TGTGCCAGCAGCTTGGGACAGGTCTGGGTCTACGAGCAGTACTTC.

V usage is TRBV6-5 and J usage is TRBJ2-7, with 8 bases that match TRBD1. CDR1 is MNHEY, CDR2 SVGAGI, per germline. The CDR3 consists of 16 residues. V lost 0 bases, J lost 4 bases, and 8 bases stayed unmatched. CDR3 nucleotides: TGTGCCAGCAGTTACTCGTACTCCGGACAGGGTTACGAGCAGTACTTC. Its translation: CASSYSYSGQGYEQYF.

The CDR3 nucleotides are TGCGCCAGCAGCTGGGACACTCGCACAGATACGCAGTATTTT. Its translation is CASSWDTRTDTQYF. The chain links TRBV5-1 to TRBJ2-3, with D perhaps matching TRBD1 (6 bases). Germline V lookup: CDR1 SGHRS, CDR2 YFSETQ. V lost 3 bases, J lost 1 base, and 9 bases lay in between. CDR3 length: 14 residues.

This clone was seen once. The junction departs from the called germline gene at one end, perhaps through a read error. This sequence joins TRBV5-1 and TRBJ2-7, with 11 bases identical to TRBD1. Per the germline V gene, CDR1 is SGHRS and CDR2 is YFSETQ. The CDR3 spans 12 residues. The CDR3 protein is CASSSGTGGLDF. CDR3 in DNA: TGCGCCAGCAGCTCCGGGACAGGGGGTTTGGACTTC.

V gene TRBV28 combines with J gene TRBJ1-5, with 9 bases identical to TRBD1. With V trimmed by 1 base and J by 7 bases, 8 bases remained unmatched. Germline values: CDR1 MDHEN, CDR2 SYDVKM. CDR3 length equals 16 residues. CDR3: CASSLSGQGQRQPQHF. In nucleotides, the CDR3 is TGTGCCAGCAGTTTATCCGGACAGGGGCAAAGACAGCCCCAGCATTTT.

The gene calls are TRBV7-9 and TRBJ2-1, with 10 bases fitting TRBD2. V lost 5 bases and J lost 7; bases outside the gene matches: 5. Germline CDR1 is SEHNR and CDR2 is FQNEAQ (reference sequence). This CDR3 contains 14 residues. CDR3 DNA: TGTGCCAGCAGCCCCGGGACTAGCGCGAATGAGCAGTTCTTC. Its protein product is CASSPGTSANEQFF.

The chain employs TRBV28 and TRBJ2-5, with 8 bases lining up with TRBD2. This CDR3 region has 13 residues. Unmatched junction bases numbered 6, after V lost 7 bases and J lost 5 bases. The V gene's germline CDR1 is MDHEN and CDR2 SYDVKM. DNA of the CDR3: TGTGCCAGCAACGGGAGGGGAAGCGAGACCCAGTACTTC. Translation: CASNGRGSETQYF.

The chain uses TRBV7-2 and TRBJ1-5, with no clear D. Germline V gene sequence: CDR1 SGHTA, CDR2 FQGNSA. This CDR3 contains 15 residues. Trimming removed 5 bases from V and 2 bases from J, with 13 bases in between. This CDR3 is CASSRTLTGNQPQHF. CDR3 in DNA: TGTGCCAGCAGCCGGACCCTAACGGGCAATCAGCCCCAGCATTTT.

J is TRBJ2-1 and V is TRBV10-3; possible D gene TRBD1, 6 bases. This CDR3 is 13 amino acids long. Germline assignment: CDR1 ENHRY and CDR2 SYGVKD. Trimming took off 11 bases at V and 4 bases at J, with 15 bases between the two ends. CDR3 sequence (DNA): TGTGCCGCCCGGGACATACTTTACAATGAGCAGTTCTTC. Residues: CAARDILYNEQFF.

This clone was detected once. Other DNA sequences in this sample translate to the same CDR3. The chain uses TRBV5-1 and TRBJ2-1, with 10 bases matching TRBD2. The germline CDR1 and CDR2 sequences are SGHRS and YFSETQ. V lost 4 bases to trimming and J lost 3 bases; unmatched junction nucleotides: 7. This CDR3 region has 16 residues. CDR3 bases: TGCGCCAGCAGCCCCCGACTAGCGGGTGGCTACAATGAGCAGTTCTTC. It codes for CASSPRLAGGYNEQFF.

This clone has a single count. This chain uses TRBV2 with TRBJ2-4, with 9 bases aligning to TRBD2. The length of the CDR3 is 13 residues. CDR1 is SNHLY, CDR2 FYNNEI, per germline. The V segment lost 7 bases and the J segment 14 bases; nucleotides outside the gene matches: 12. CDR3: CASTGTSQAVEYF. CDR3 DNA: TGTGCCAGCACTGGGACTAGCCAGGCGGTGGAGTACTTC.

With respect to this clone: Other DNA sequences within the sample encode an identical CDR3. The genes are TRBV7-2 and TRBJ2-5; possibly TRBD2 for D (7 bases). Deletions cut 0 bases from V and 5 bases from J, with 10 bases between. CDR1 and CDR2 from the germline V gene are SGHTA and FQGNSA. The CDR3 contains 14 residues. The DNA for the CDR3 is TGTGCCAGCAGCTTAGCGGGGGGGCTGGAGACCCAGTACTTC. The encoded protein is CASSLAGGLETQYF. Together with reference TRBV7-2 and TRBJ2-5, the CDR3 gives the full variable domain: GAGVSQSPSNKVTEKGKDVELRCDPISGHTALYWYRQSLGQGLEFLIYFQGNSAPDKSGLPSDRFSAERTGGSVSTLTIQRTQQEDSAVYLCASSLAGGLETQYFGPGTRLLVL.

V gene TRBV5-4 combines with J gene TRBJ2-3, with 9 bases fitting TRBD2. Germline lookup yields CDR1 SGHNT and CDR2 YYREEE (reference sequence). Losses at the gene ends were 4 bases for V and 3 bases for J; bases not matched to a gene: 15. The CDR3 covers 18 residues. The CDR3 sequence is CASSPGLTRRGGTDTQYF. CDR3 coding DNA: TGTGCCAGCAGCCCAGGTCTAACTAGGCGGGGGGGGACAGATACGCAGTATTTT.

V usage is TRBV27 and J usage is TRBJ2-2; TRBD2 matches 10 bases. Germline V lookup: CDR1 MNHEY, CDR2 SMNVEV (reference sequence). The CDR3 has 18 amino acids. The ends lost 0 bases at V and 6 bases at J; junction bases unmatched: 10. The CDR3 sequence: CASSLSRGLAVRAGELFF. In nucleotides, the CDR3 is TGTGCCAGCAGTTTATCCCGTGGACTAGCGGTTCGGGCCGGGGAGCTGTTTTTT.

The rearrangement links TRBV6-5 to TRBJ1-2; D may be TRBD1 (5 bases). The CDR3 sequence is 14 residues long. The V gene lost 5 bases and the J gene lost 8 bases, with 18 bases spanning the gap. Germline-derived CDR1 and CDR2 are MNHEY and SVGAGI. The chain's CDR3 is CASSPPGGMEGYTF. CDR3 nucleotides: TGTGCCAGCAGTCCCCCCGGGGGGATGGAAGGCTACACCTTC.

This sequence joins TRBV5-1 and TRBJ2-5; 8 positions match TRBD2. V lost 3 bases and J lost 5; bases outside the gene matches: 9. The CDR3 is 15 amino acids. Per the germline V gene, CDR1 is SGHRS and CDR2 is YFSETQ. The CDR3 DNA is TGCGCCAGCAGCTCGGGGGGGACTAGTGGCGAGACCCAGTACTTC. It yields the protein CASSSGGTSGETQYF.

V and J are TRBV29-1 and TRBJ2-7, with TRBD2 as a possible D gene (6 bases). Trimming removed 6 bases at V and 2 bases at J, with 8 bases between. The CDR3 is made up of 11 amino acids. Germline V gene sequence: CDR1 SQVTM, CDR2 ANQGSEA. The CDR3 sequence is CSVREAYEQYF. The CDR3 region has the DNA TGCAGCGTCAGGGAGGCCTACGAGCAGTACTTC.

On this clone itself: Other DNA sequences in this sample translate to the same CDR3. This CDR3 reads CASSLGASNQPQHF. DNA for the CDR3: TGCGCCAGCAGCTTGGGGGCCAGCAATCAGCCCCAGCATTTT. This chain joins TRBV5-1 and TRBJ1-5; unclear D gene. The V end was cut by 0 bases, the J end by 1 base, with 5 bases between. The CDR3 runs to 14 residues. Per the germline V gene, CDR1 is SGHRS and CDR2 is YFSETQ.

This clone was recorded a few times. The sample holds other DNA sequences that translate to the same CDR3. The V and J genes are TRBV2 and TRBJ2-5; D is unresolved. The ends were cut back, 8 bases at V and 1 base at J, with 2 bases in the middle. The CDR3 consists of 10 residues. Germline CDR1 SNHLY, CDR2 FYNNEI. The CDR3 DNA follows: TGTGCCAGCGCCCAAGAGACCCAGTACTTC. It codes for CASAQETQYF.

J is TRBJ2-3 and V is TRBV11-2; no firm D call. Trimming left V 0 bases short and J 1 base short, with 11 bases between. The CDR3 extends over 16 amino acids. Germline values: CDR1 SGHAT, CDR2 FQNNGV. The CDR3 region has the DNA TGTGCCAGCAGCTTAGATGGGTGGAAGGGCACAGATACGCAGTATTTT. Translated, it gives CASSLDGWKGTDTQYF.

The J gene is TRBJ2-7, the V gene TRBV19; D may be TRBD1 (5 bases). V gave up 9 bases and J gave up 7 bases, with 7 bases separating them. The CDR3 is 9 residues long. CDR1 is LNHDA, CDR2 SQIVND, per germline (reference sequence). CDR3 region: CARRTEQYF. CDR3 nucleotides: TGTGCCAGACGGACAGAGCAGTACTTC. Full variable domain (outside the CDR3, taken from reference TRBV19 and TRBJ2-7): DGGITQSPKYLFRKEGQNVTLSCEQNLNHDAMYWYRQDPGQGLRLIYYSQIVNDFQKGDIAEGYSVSREKKESFPLTVTSAQKNPTAFYLCARRTEQYFGPGTRLTVT.

The V call is TRBV5-1, the J call TRBJ2-7, with a tentative D call TRBD2 (5 bases). In germline, CDR1 is SGHRS, CDR2 YFSETQ. The CDR3 runs to 14 residues. Trimming pared 1 base from V and 5 bases from J, leaving 13 bases between. In DNA, the CDR3 is TGCGCCAGCAGCTTGAGACTCGGAGGAGACGAGCAGTACTTC. This gives the protein CASSLRLGGDEQYF.

V gene TRBV5-1 combines with J gene TRBJ2-3; tentative D call: TRBD2 (5 bases). The ends were cut back, 4 bases at V and 0 bases at J, with 9 bases in the middle. Germline CDR1 is SGHRS and CDR2 is YFSETQ. The CDR3 has 14 residues. The CDR3 bases are TGCGCCAGCAGCCACGGACTGAGCACAGATACGCAGTATTTT. It is translated as CASSHGLSTDTQYF.

CDR3: CASSGTGHGYTF. The CDR3, as DNA: TGTGCCAGCAGCGGGACAGGCCATGGCTACACCTTC. V usage is TRBV2 and J usage is TRBJ1-2; 8 bases fit TRBD1. V lost 6 bases and J lost 6; bases outside the gene matches: 3. This CDR3 has 12 amino acids. CDR1 and CDR2 from the germline V gene are SNHLY and FYNNEI.

The V call is TRBV5-1, the J call TRBJ2-2, with 8 positions matching TRBD1. CDR1 and CDR2 from the germline V gene are SGHRS and YFSETQ. The CDR3 contains 14 residues. Trimming removed 4 bases from V and 6 bases from J; junction bases left unmatched: 5. This CDR3 reads CASSAGQVPGELFF. In nucleotides, the CDR3 is TGCGCCAGCAGCGCGGGACAGGTCCCCGGGGAGCTGTTTTTT.

The chain carries TRBV5-1 and TRBJ2-5; 10 bases match TRBD1. The CDR3 is made up of 15 amino acids. Losses at the gene ends were 4 bases for V and 4 bases for J; bases not matched to a gene: 7. Germline CDR1 and CDR2: SGHRS and YFSETQ. The CDR3 is CASSTGQGRRETQYF. The CDR3 DNA reads TGCGCCAGCAGCACGGGACAGGGGAGGAGAGAGACCCAGTACTTC.